The 24 T cell receptor beta chains reported below all come from one sample, sequenced in a study of CD8 T cells in ankylosing spondylitis. TCRdb re-analysed the 5' RACE reads in MiXCR, keeping a single row per CDR3 protein. Here the sample spans about 320,000 distinct CDR3 sequences, more than 9% being singletons. Sample: blood, either unsorted or a sorted T cell fraction (not recorded which). The source is a female donor with ankylosing spondylitis or in good health (not recorded which).

This clonotype was counted a few times. V usage is TRBV3-1 and J usage is TRBJ1-1; the match to TRBD1 covers 7 bases. This CDR3 is built from 14 residues. V was clipped by 4 bases and J by 3 bases; unmatched bases: 5. Germline CDR1 is LGHDT and CDR2 is YNNKEL (reference sequence). CDR3 nucleotides: TGTGCCAGCAGCCTAGACAGGGAGGACACTGAAGCTTTCTTT. This gives the protein CASSLDREDTEAFF.

This clonotype showed up many times. This sequence joins TRBV4-1 and TRBJ2-3; D possibly corresponds to TRBD2 (6 bases). The CDR3 length is 14 residues. V lost 4 bases to trimming and J lost 3 bases, with 11 bases between them. Germline V gene lookup returns CDR1 MGHRA and CDR2 YSYEKL. The CDR3 DNA reads as TGCGCCAGCAGCCGCGGGACTGCTACAGATACGCAGTATTTT. Encoded protein: CASSRGTATDTQYF.

This chain joins TRBV7-2 and TRBJ2-1, with 11 bases matching TRBD1. Unmatched junction bases numbered 5, after V lost 1 base and J lost 9 bases. Germline V gene sequence: CDR1 SGHTA, CDR2 FQGNSA. The CDR3 contains 15 residues. The CDR3 DNA follows: TGTGCCAGCAGCTTAGTAGGGACAGGGGGGGGTGAGCAGTTCTTC. Protein sequence: CASSLVGTGGGEQFF. Based on the CDR3 plus reference TRBV7-2 and TRBJ2-1, the full variable domain is GAGVSQSPSNKVTEKGKDVELRCDPISGHTALYWYRQSLGQGLEFLIYFQGNSAPDKSGLPSDRFSAERTGGSVSTLTIQRTQQEDSAVYLCASSLVGTGGGEQFFGPGTRLTVL.

In its sample, this clonotype was seen many times. The CDR3 DNA reads as TGTGCCAGCAGCTCCCGGGGTCCCTCTGAAGCTTTCTTT. Translated, it gives CASSSRGPSEAFF. V and J are TRBV9 and TRBJ1-1; D is unclear. Deletions cut 4 bases from V and 6 bases from J, with 13 bases between. Germline CDR1 and CDR2: SGDLS and YYNGEE. This CDR3 is 13 amino acids long.

This clonotype has a handful of counts. The chain couples TRBV25-1 to TRBJ2-7; 8 bases fit TRBD2. The CDR3 loop spans 18 amino acids. The germline V gene has CDR1 MGHDK and CDR2 SYGVNS. V trimming: 1 base; J trimming: 3 bases; junction bases outside the gene matches: 14. This CDR3 is CASSESASGGAAFYEQYF. The CDR3, as DNA: TGTGCCAGCAGTGAATCGGCTTCGGGGGGGGCGGCATTCTACGAGCAGTACTTC.

This clonotype was counted ten times or more. The chain couples TRBV7-6 to TRBJ2-2, with TRBD1 matching 7 bases. V was clipped by 2 bases and J by 10 bases; unmatched bases: 7. The CDR3 extends over 14 amino acids. Germline CDR1 is SGHVS and CDR2 is FNYEAQ. CDR3 sequence: CASSLTTGVEELFF. CDR3 DNA: TGTGCCAGCAGCTTAACTACAGGGGTGGAGGAGCTGTTTTTT.

This clonotype was recorded at least ten times. V is TRBV4-1 and J is TRBJ1-1; the D gene is possibly TRBD1 (5 bases). V lost 1 base, J lost 0 bases, and 9 bases lay in between. CDR3 length equals 15 residues. CDR1 MGHRA and CDR2 YSYEKL come from the germline V gene. The CDR3 DNA reads as TGCGCCAGCAGCCAAGGGGCAGGGATGAACACTGAAGCTTTCTTT. It translates to CASSQGAGMNTEAFF.

The rearrangement uses TRBV20-1 and TRBJ1-2; maybe TRBD1 (6 bases). Trimming cost V 3 bases and J 6 bases, with 23 bases left between them. CDR3 size: 16 residues. In germline, CDR1 is DFQATT, CDR2 SNEGSKA (reference sequence). CDR3 nucleotides: TGCAGTGCTAGGGTGACCGGGGGCCCCTTAAAGAATGGCTACACCTTC. Encoded protein: CSARVTGGPLKNGYTF.

Ten or more counts support this clonotype. The genes are TRBV5-1 and TRBJ2-1; 10 nucleotides line up with TRBD1. This CDR3 is 17 amino acids long. Germline loops: CDR1 SGHRS, CDR2 YFSETQ. J lost 7 bases, V lost 2 bases, and 12 bases had no gene match. The CDR3 sequence is CASSFTRTTGGGNEQFF. DNA for the CDR3: TGCGCCAGCAGCTTCACGCGGACGACAGGGGGCGGGAATGAGCAGTTCTTC. Complete variable domain (other parts from reference TRBV5-1 and TRBJ2-1): KAGVTQTPRYLIKTRGQQVTLSCSPISGHRSVSWYQQTPGQGLQFLFEYFSETQRNKGNFPGRFSGRQFSNSRSEMNVSTLELGDSALYLCASSFTRTTGGGNEQFFGPGTRLTVL.

This clonotype showed up just a few times. V is TRBV12-3 or TRBV12-4 and J is TRBJ2-2; the D gene could be TRBD1 or TRBD2 (5 bases each). V was pared by 7 bases and J by 4 bases, with 13 bases between. This CDR3 has 14 residues. CDR3 nucleotide sequence: TGTGCCAGCACCAAAGGGGAGTCCACCGGGGAGCTGTTTTTT. It encodes CASTKGESTGELFF.

Many counts were recorded for this clonotype. The chain combines TRBV12-3 or TRBV12-4 with TRBJ2-7; 8 nucleotides agree with TRBD2. The CDR3 sequence is 14 residues long. V trimming: 6 bases; J trimming: 0 bases; junction bases outside the gene matches: 4. The CDR3 DNA is TGTGCCAGCAGGACTAGCGAGAGCTCCTACGAGCAGTACTTC. It is translated as CASRTSESSYEQYF.

V and J are TRBV12-3 or TRBV12-4 and TRBJ1-4, with 9 nucleotides matching TRBD1. V trimming: 5 bases; J trimming: 3 bases; junction bases outside the gene matches: 4. The CDR3 runs 15 residues. CDR3 nucleotides: TGTGCCAGCAGTCTACAGGGGGCCCCTAATGAAAAACTGTTTTTT. Translating it yields CASSLQGAPNEKLFF.

This clonotype was found a few times. This sequence joins TRBV5-6 and TRBJ2-5; TRBD1 matches at 7 bases. The CDR3 is 14 residues long. In germline, CDR1 is SGHDT, CDR2 YYEEEE. V lost 0 bases and J lost 6; bases outside the gene matches: 5. CDR3 DNA: TGTGCCAGCAGCTTGGGGCAGGGGGTTAAGACCCAGTACTTC. It encodes CASSLGQGVKTQYF.

As regards this clonotype: A much larger clone differs from this one at a single base, so this may be a read error. The chain links TRBV5-1 to TRBJ2-1, with TRBD1 matching 7 bases. The CDR3 length is 13 residues. CDR1 is SGHRS, CDR2 YFSETQ, per germline. DNA for the CDR3: TGCGCCAGCAGCGACAGGGTCAGGAATGAGCATTTCTTC. Translating it yields CASSDRVRNEHFF.

About this clonotype: The germline gene is not matched at one end of the junction; a read error may be the cause. The rearrangement uses TRBV5-1 and TRBJ1-4; D unresolved. CDR3 length: 15 amino acids. Germline CDR1 is SGHRS and CDR2 is YFSETQ. The CDR3 DNA sequence: TGCGCCTGCAGCTTGGCCGGCCGGGAGGGTGAAAAACTGTTTTTT. It codes for CACSLAGREGEKLFF.

A word on this clonotype: A read error is likely, as this CDR3 ends without the conserved phenylalanine or tryptophan. Written as DNA, the CDR3 is TGCGCCAGCTACAGGGGAAACTCTGGGGCCAACGTCCTGACTTAC. This translates into CASYRGNSGANVLTY. The chain has TRBV5-1 and TRBJ2-6, with 7 bases fitting TRBD1. The CDR3 is 15 amino acids. CDR1 is SGHRS and CDR2 is YFSETQ in the germline V gene. Unmatched junction bases numbered 4, after V lost 7 bases and J lost 0 bases.

As regards this clonotype: This sequence may be a read error, since a much larger clone differs from it by one base. V gene TRBV6-1 combines with J gene TRBJ1-3; D unresolved. Per germline, CDR1 MNHNS and CDR2 SASEGT. This CDR3 contains 15 residues. The DNA of the CDR3 is TGTGCCAGCAGACCGTCTCATCAATCTGGAGACACCATATATTTT. It specifies CASRPSHQSGDTIYF.

The chain joins TRBV3-1 to TRBJ1-1; D is possibly TRBD1 (5 bases). The germline V and J ends were trimmed by 4 bases and 4 bases, with 10 bases remaining between them. This CDR3 spans 13 amino acids. Germline CDR1 is LGHDT and CDR2 is YNNKEL (reference sequence). CDR3 region: CASSPGGGTEAFF. For the CDR3, the DNA is TGTGCCAGCAGCCCTGGGGGGGGCACTGAAGCTTTCTTT. Full variable domain (rest looked up from reference TRBV3-1 and TRBJ1-1): DTAVSQTPKYLVTQMGNDKSIKCEQNLGHDTMYWYKQDSKKFLKIMFSYNNKELIINETVPNRFSPKSPDKAHLNLHINSLELGDSAVYFCASSPGGGTEAFFGQGTRLTVV.

J is TRBJ2-3 and V is TRBV29-1, with D possibly matching TRBD1 (5 bases). The V end lost 4 bases, the J end lost 2 bases, and 10 bases lay between the germline ends. Germline V lookup: CDR1 SQVTM, CDR2 ANQGSEA. The length of the CDR3 is 13 residues. CDR3 nucleotides: TGCAGCGTTGGGGGCAGTATCACAGATACGCAGTATTTT. It yields the protein CSVGGSITDTQYF.

This clonotype was observed many times. The rearrangement joins TRBV5-1 to TRBJ2-3; TRBD2 aligns across 13 bases. From germline, CDR1 is SGHRS and CDR2 YFSETQ. This CDR3 spans 18 amino acids. Losses at the gene ends were 0 bases for V and 4 bases for J; bases not matched to a gene: 8. The chain's CDR3 is CASSLERGLAGIPDTQYF. The CDR3 DNA reads TGCGCCAGCAGCTTGGAACGGGGACTAGCGGGAATACCAGATACGCAGTATTTT.

The sample holds many counts of this clonotype. The chain links TRBV6-1 to TRBJ1-3; no clear D gene. The germline gives CDR1 MNHNS, CDR2 SASEGT. V was pared by 6 bases and J by 3 bases, with 15 bases between. This CDR3 is built from 15 residues. CDR3 sequence reads: CASSHLDRGGNTIYF. In DNA, the CDR3 is TGTGCCAGCAGCCATCTAGACCGGGGTGGAAACACCATATATTTT.

In this sample, this clonotype turned up many times. The rearrangement links TRBV10-3 to TRBJ1-5; D unclear. V lost 0 bases to trimming and J lost 0 bases, with 9 bases between them. Germline loops: CDR1 ENHRY, CDR2 SYGVKD. The CDR3 runs to 16 residues. CDR3 in DNA: TGTGCCATCAGTGAGTCAGGGCAATCTAGCAATCAGCCCCAGCATTTT. It encodes CAISESGQSSNQPQHF.

This clonotype was detected ten times or more. V is TRBV20-1 and J is TRBJ1-1; 7 bases line up with TRBD1. This CDR3 is built from 14 residues. Unmatched junction bases numbered 4, after V lost 3 bases and J lost 0 bases. Germline CDR1 reads DFQATT; CDR2 reads SNEGSKA (reference sequence). The CDR3 DNA is TGCAGTGCTAGCAGGGGGAACATGAACACTGAAGCTTTCTTT. It specifies CSASRGNMNTEAFF.

The chain combines TRBV3-1 with TRBJ2-7, with a possible D match to TRBD1 (6 bases). V was shortened by 8 bases and J by 2 bases, with 19 bases between the two germline ends. Germline V gene lookup returns CDR1 LGHDT and CDR2 YNNKEL (reference sequence). The CDR3 has 15 amino acids. The CDR3 sequence: CASGLGHTLPYEQYF. The CDR3 nucleotides are TGTGCCAGCGGATTGGGACACACCCTACCCTACGAGCAGTACTTC.